This T cell receptor (beta chain) was sequenced in a study of blood T cells in healthy people across ages. This CDR3 has 16 residues. The V end was cut by 6 bases, the J end by 2 bases, with 19 bases between. This clonotype has only a few counts. A second PCR of 7 to 11 cycles used a sample-barcoded 5' primer and a J-beta primer mix. A template-switch adaptor with 12 random nucleotides tagged each cDNA molecule. TCRdb reanalysed the 5' RACE reads using MiXCR and keeps one entry per CDR3 protein. The sample shows about 930,000 distinct CDR3 sequences, under 35% of them seen only once. These data also formed part of another study, on T cells of mothers and their children. That paper adds: Each mother gave over 9.5 million TCR beta CDR3 reads; each child, around 2.8 million.

The clonotype originates from a woman in her 40s in good health. The chain combines TRBV12-3 or TRBV12-4 with TRBJ1-2, with D unclear. The specimen sequenced was blood. The CDR3 DNA follows: TGTGCCAGCAGCGTAACCACTGGGCAGTTAAACTATGGCTACACCTTC. This translates into CASSVTTGQLNYGYTF.